These T cell receptor beta chains were read from a single sample in a study of post-analysis software for immune sequencing data. From the PCR reads, TCRdb called clonotypes with MiXCR, one entry per CDR3 protein. Of fewer than 850,000 distinct CDR3 sequences listed, less than 35% are singletons. Sequencing used blood. The receptors derive from a girl aged 10 to 17 with multiple sclerosis. The CDR3 runs from the conserved cysteine through the conserved F or W. A D gene is named only where the DNA matches it firmly. Clone size is stated in some rows and not others, as once, few, many or a class when expanded.

TRBJ2-7	few	-	TRBV11-2	TGTGCCAGCAGCCCCACAGGGATGAGGACCGGGGAGCAGTACTTC	CASSPTGMRTGEQYF
TRBJ2-1	few	-	TRBV4-3	TGCGCCAGCAGCCAAGATGGGTCCCAATTTTACAATGAGCAGTTCTTC	CASSQDGSQFYNEQFF
TRBJ1-2	-	-	TRBV7-9	TGTGCCAGCAGCTCTCGAGAAACAGGGATTCGTGGCTACACCTTC	CASSSRETGIRGYTF
TRBJ1-2	-	TRBD1	TRBV29-1	TGCAGCGTTGAATATTCCGGGACAGGCTATGGCTACACCTTC	CSVEYSGTGYGYTF
TRBJ1-1	-	-	TRBV4-2	TGTGCCAGCAGCCAAGGGGGACGGCTACTTAACACTGAAGCTTTCTTT	CASSQGGRLLNTEAFF
TRBJ2-3	-	TRBD2	TRBV7-2	TGTGCCAGCAGCTTAGGCCTTATGAGCGGGAGACCAGATACGCAGTATTTT	CASSLGLMSGRPDTQYF
TRBJ2-1	few	-	TRBV12-3/TRBV12-4	TGTGCCAGCAGTACCACCAGGACAAAGCAGTTCTTC	CASSTTRTKQFF
TRBJ1-1	once	-	TRBV20-1	TGCAGTGCCGGTCGAGAGTTCGGCGGGGCAATGAACACTGAAGCTTTCTTT	CSAGREFGGAMNTEAFF
TRBJ1-2	-	-	TRBV10-3	TGTGCCATCAGTGCTGGGGGCGCGGGCTATGGCTACACCTTC	CAISAGGAGYGYTF
TRBJ2-1	few	TRBD1	TRBV27	TGTGCCAGCAGTCCCCGGGACAGGGGGCTGAATGAGCAGTTCTTC	CASSPRDRGLNEQFF
TRBJ2-7	-	-	TRBV11-2	TGTGCCAGCAGCTTAGAGCAGGGCGGATCCTACGAGCAGTACTTC	CASSLEQGGSYEQYF
TRBJ1-2	-	-	TRBV13	TGTGCCAGCAGCTTAGGCCTGTTGGCGCCTGGCTACACCTTC	CASSLGLLAPGYTF
TRBJ2-4	-	TRBD1	TRBV5-1	TGCGCCAGCGACCAGACAGGGGGAGAAAACATTCAGTACTTC	CASDQTGGENIQYF
TRBJ1-5	many	-	TRBV4-3	TGCGCCAGCAGCCAAGAAACCCGGGATCCCCAGCATTTT	CASSQETRDPQHF
TRBJ1-2	few	-	TRBV12-3/TRBV12-4	TGTGCCAGCAGCTCCGAGTCGGGTGGCTATGGCTACACCTTC	CASSSESGGYGYTF
TRBJ2-3	-	TRBD1	TRBV7-2	TGTGCCAGCAGCCGGGACAGTACCCAGGATACGCAGTATTTT	CASSRDSTQDTQYF
TRBJ2-3	few	-	TRBV4-2	TGTGCCAGCAGCCAAGCTCCGGGTCCCTCGGCAGATACGCAGTATTTT	CASSQAPGPSADTQYF
TRBJ1-5	few	-	TRBV4-3	TGCGCCAGCAGCCAAGAGGTCGGGCAGGGGCAGCCCCAGCATTTT	CASSQEVGQGQPQHF
TRBJ2-3	few	TRBD2	TRBV6-2/TRBV6-3	TGTGCCAGCAGACGACTAGCTTTGGCAGATACGCAGTATTTT	CASRRLALADTQYF
TRBJ2-7	few	-	TRBV25-1	TGTGCCAGCACCCAGGGACGGGGGAGCTCCTACGAGCAGTACTTC	CASTQGRGSSYEQYF
TRBJ2-5	few	-	TRBV13	TGTGCCAGCAGCTTAGCGGGAGTGATCGAGACCCAGTACTTC	CASSLAGVIETQYF
TRBJ2-3	-	TRBD2	TRBV20-1	TGCAGTGCTAGAGAGAGTCGGGGGGACCTCGACACAGATACGCAGTATTTT	CSARESRGDLDTDTQYF
TRBJ2-2	once	-	TRBV5-1	TGCGCCAGCAGCTTTAGCGGAGGCGTTAACACCGGGGAGCTGTTTTTT	CASSFSGGVNTGELFF
TRBJ2-3	-	TRBD2	TRBV20-1	TGCAGTGCGTGGGGAGGGAGGACGACAGATACGCAGTATTTT	CSAWGGRTTDTQYF
TRBJ2-4	-	-	TRBV27	TGTGCCAGCAGTCGGGACTCAGCCAAAAACATTCAGTACTTC	CASSRDSAKNIQYF
TRBJ1-1	-	-	TRBV2	TGTGCCAGCATGACAGTCAAAGGAACGCCTGAAGCTTTCTTT	CASMTVKGTPEAFF
TRBJ2-3	few	-	TRBV7-9	TGTGCCAGCGAGACGTTTAGAACAGATACGCAGTATTTT	CASETFRTDTQYF
TRBJ2-1	many	TRBD2	TRBV7-2	TGTGCCAGCAGCTTAGATAGCGGGAGAATCAATGAGCAGTTCTTC	CASSLDSGRINEQFF
TRBJ2-7	few	TRBD2	TRBV20-1	TGCAGTGCTAGAGGGCCTAGCGGGAGCCACGAGCAGTACTTC	CSARGPSGSHEQYF
TRBJ2-1	-	-	TRBV6-6	TGTGCCAGCACCCAGGGTGTCGGTGAGCAGTTCTTC	CASTQGVGEQFF
TRBJ2-5	few	-	TRBV6-2/TRBV6-3	TGTGCCAGCAGTTATCTTGGACGGGAAGAGACCCAGTACTTC	CASSYLGREETQYF
TRBJ1-1	few	-	TRBV20-1	TGCAGTGCTCAACGGACATGGAACACTGAAGCTTTCTTT	CSAQRTWNTEAFF
TRBJ1-2	few	-	TRBV6-1	TGTGCCAGCCGCCCGGGACCCCAGAGGGGCTACACCTTC	CASRPGPQRGYTF
TRBJ1-6	few	-	TRBV12-3/TRBV12-4	TGTGCCAGCAGACCGACGGGGACCGATAATTCACCCCTCCACTTT	CASRPTGTDNSPLHF
TRBJ2-3	few	TRBD2	TRBV24-1	TGTGCCACCAGTGACCCCCGACTAGCGGGAGATGGCACAGATACGCAGTATTTT	CATSDPRLAGDGTDTQYF
TRBJ2-7	-	-	TRBV20-1	TGCAGTGCTAGAGATTTTATCAGGGACTACGAGCAGTACTTC	CSARDFIRDYEQYF
TRBJ1-2	few	-	TRBV7-2	TGTGCCAGCAGCTTGGCAAACTTTGGCTACACCTTC	CASSLANFGYTF
TRBJ2-1	few	-	TRBV11-2	TGTGCCAGCAGCTTAGTTAAATTCGGGGAAAGTGAGCAGTTCTTC	CASSLVKFGESEQFF
TRBJ2-5	-	-	TRBV28	TGTGCCAGCAGTTTATTACTGGCAGAAGAGACCCAGTACTTC	CASSLLLAEETQYF
TRBJ2-7	-	-	TRBV12-5	TGTGCTAGTGCGGGGCAGGGGAGGAGGTATGAGCAGTACTTC	CASAGQGRRYEQYF
TRBJ1-4	-	-	TRBV6-7	TGTGCCACCCGTTGGGGGACGGCTAATGAAAAACTGTTTTTT	CATRWGTANEKLFF
TRBJ1-1	few	-	TRBV9	TGTGCCAGCAGCGTAACCGGGACCGCGAACACTGAAGCTTTCTTT	CASSVTGTANTEAFF
TRBJ1-1	few	-	TRBV3-1	TGTGCCAGCAGGGATGAGGTCCGGAAAGCTTTCTTT	CASRDEVRKAFF
TRBJ2-1	few	-	TRBV6-2/TRBV6-3	TGTGCCAGCAGTATGGACCCTGGGAATGAGCAGTTCTTC	CASSMDPGNEQFF
TRBJ2-4	-	-	TRBV29-1	TGCAGCGTTTCAGGAACGGAGCCCACTTGGGAGTACTTC	CSVSGTEPTWEYF
TRBJ1-1	-	TRBD1	TRBV5-8	TGTGCCAGCAGCGCCGGACAGGGGGGTGACACTGAAGCTTTCTTT	CASSAGQGGDTEAFF